The sequence of this T cell receptor (beta chain) was determined in a study of CD8+ T cells in alopecia areata. The sequencing template was cDNA reverse transcribed from extracted RNA. Assay: immunoSEQ multiplex PCR; the TCRdb copy retains only in-frame clones and omits some. Of over 100,000 clones listed, 49% are singletons. This CDR3 comprises 14 residues. Germline CDR1 is SEHNR and CDR2 is FQNEAQ (reference sequence). V lost 5 bases and J lost 1, with 9 bases in between. The sequencing used CD8+ T cells sorted from blood, collected at week 0. This rearrangement joins TRBV7-9 to TRBJ2-4, with a tentative D call TRBD1 (5 bases). The receptor's source is a human donor with alopecia areata. CDR3 loop: CASSAKGAKNIQYF. The CDR3 DNA reads TGTGCCAGCAGCGCCAAGGGGGCCAAAAACATTCAGTACTTC.